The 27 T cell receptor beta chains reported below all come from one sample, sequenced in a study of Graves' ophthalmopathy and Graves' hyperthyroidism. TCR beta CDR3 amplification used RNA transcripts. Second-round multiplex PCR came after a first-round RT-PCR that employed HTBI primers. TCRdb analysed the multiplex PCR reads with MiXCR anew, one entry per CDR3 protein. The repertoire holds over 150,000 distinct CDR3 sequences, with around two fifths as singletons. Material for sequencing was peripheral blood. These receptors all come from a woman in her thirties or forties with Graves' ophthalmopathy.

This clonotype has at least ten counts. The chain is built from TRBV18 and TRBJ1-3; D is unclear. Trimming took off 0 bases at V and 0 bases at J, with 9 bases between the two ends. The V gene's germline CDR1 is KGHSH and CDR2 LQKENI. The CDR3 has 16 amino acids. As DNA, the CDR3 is TGTGCCAGCTCACCACCGGGTGGGGTCTCTGGAAACACCATATATTTT. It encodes CASSPPGGVSGNTIYF.

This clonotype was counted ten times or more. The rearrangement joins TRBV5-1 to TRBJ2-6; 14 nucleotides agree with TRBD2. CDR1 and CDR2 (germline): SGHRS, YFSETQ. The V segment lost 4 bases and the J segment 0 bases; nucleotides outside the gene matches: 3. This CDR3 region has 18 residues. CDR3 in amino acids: CASSPGTSGGSGANVLTF. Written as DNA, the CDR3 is TGCGCCAGCAGCCCCGGGACTAGCGGGGGCTCTGGGGCCAACGTCCTGACTTTC.

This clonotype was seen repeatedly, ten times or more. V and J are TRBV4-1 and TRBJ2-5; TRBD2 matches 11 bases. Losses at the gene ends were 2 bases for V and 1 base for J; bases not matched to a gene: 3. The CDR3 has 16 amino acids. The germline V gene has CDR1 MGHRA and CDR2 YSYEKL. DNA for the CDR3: TGCGCCAGCAGCCAACCGACTAGCGGGGCCCAAGAGACCCAGTACTTC. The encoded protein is CASSQPTSGAQETQYF.

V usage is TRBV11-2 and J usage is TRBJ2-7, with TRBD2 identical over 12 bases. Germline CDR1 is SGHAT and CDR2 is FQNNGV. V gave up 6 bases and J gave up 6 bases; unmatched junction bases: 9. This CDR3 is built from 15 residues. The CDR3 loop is CASSKSGLAGSEQYF. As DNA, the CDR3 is TGTGCCAGCAGTAAATCTGGACTAGCGGGATCCGAGCAGTACTTC.

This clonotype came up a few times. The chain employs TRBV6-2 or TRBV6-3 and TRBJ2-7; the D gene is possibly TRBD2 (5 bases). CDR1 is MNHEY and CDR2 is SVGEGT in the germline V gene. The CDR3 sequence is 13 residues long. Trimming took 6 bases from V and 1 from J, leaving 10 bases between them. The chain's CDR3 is CASSRAESYEQYF. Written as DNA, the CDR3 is TGTGCCAGCAGCCGAGCGGAATCCTACGAGCAGTACTTC.

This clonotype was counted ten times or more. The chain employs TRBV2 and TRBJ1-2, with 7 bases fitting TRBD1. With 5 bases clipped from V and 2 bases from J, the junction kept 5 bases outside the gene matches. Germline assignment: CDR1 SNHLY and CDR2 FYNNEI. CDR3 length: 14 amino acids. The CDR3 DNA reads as TGTGCCAGCAGTCGGGACAGTCAAAACTATGGCTACACCTTC. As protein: CASSRDSQNYGYTF.

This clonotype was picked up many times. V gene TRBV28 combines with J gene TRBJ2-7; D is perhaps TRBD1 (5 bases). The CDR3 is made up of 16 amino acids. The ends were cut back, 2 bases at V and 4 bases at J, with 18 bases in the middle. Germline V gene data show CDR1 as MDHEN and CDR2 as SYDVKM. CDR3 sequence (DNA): TGTGCCAGCAGTTTAAAGGAAGGGGCAGATCTTTACGAGCAGTACTTC. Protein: CASSLKEGADLYEQYF.

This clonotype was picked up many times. For the CDR3, the DNA is TGTGCCAGCAGAGGGACTTTCAACACTGAAGCTTTCTTT. Translated: CASRGTFNTEAFF. This chain links TRBV25-1 with TRBJ1-1; a weak D match, TRBD1 (5 bases). This CDR3 has 13 amino acids. CDR1 and CDR2 (germline): MGHDK, SYGVNS. V was shortened by 6 bases and J by 2 bases, with 10 bases between the two germline ends.

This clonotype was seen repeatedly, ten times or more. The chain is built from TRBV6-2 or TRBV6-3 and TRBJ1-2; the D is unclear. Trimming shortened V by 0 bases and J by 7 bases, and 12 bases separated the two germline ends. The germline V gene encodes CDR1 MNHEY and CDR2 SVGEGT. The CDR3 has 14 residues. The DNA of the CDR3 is TGTGCCAGCAGTTACTCTCTAGAGGGCTTTGGCTACACCTTC. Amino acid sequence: CASSYSLEGFGYTF.

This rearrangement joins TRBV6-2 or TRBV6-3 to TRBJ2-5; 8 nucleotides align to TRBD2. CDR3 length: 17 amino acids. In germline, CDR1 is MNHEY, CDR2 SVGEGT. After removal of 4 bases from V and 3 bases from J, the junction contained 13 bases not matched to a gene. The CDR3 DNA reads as TGTGCCAGCAGTTTCTCGGGTAGCGGGATGTCAAAAGAGACCCAGTACTTC. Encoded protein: CASSFSGSGMSKETQYF.

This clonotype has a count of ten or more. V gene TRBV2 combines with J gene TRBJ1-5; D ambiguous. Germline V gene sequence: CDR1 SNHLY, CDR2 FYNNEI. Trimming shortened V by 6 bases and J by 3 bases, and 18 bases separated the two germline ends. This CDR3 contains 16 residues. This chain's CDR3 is CASSRAGDTNNQPQHF. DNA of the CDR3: TGTGCCAGCAGCCGGGCTGGGGATACCAACAATCAGCCCCAGCATTTT.

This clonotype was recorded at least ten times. The CDR3 DNA follows: TGTGCCAGCAGTCCGTCGCACAGGGGTTTGAACACCGGGGAGCTGTTTTTT. It yields the protein CASSPSHRGLNTGELFF. This chain joins TRBV6-4 and TRBJ2-2; 7 bases are a match to TRBD1. Trimming at V came to 5 bases and at J to 1 base, leaving 10 bases not matched to a gene. The CDR3 has 17 residues. The germline V gene has CDR1 MRHNA and CDR2 SNTAGT.

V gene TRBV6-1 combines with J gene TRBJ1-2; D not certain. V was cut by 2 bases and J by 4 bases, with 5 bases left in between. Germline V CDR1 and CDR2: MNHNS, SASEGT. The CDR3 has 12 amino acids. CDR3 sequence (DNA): TGTGCCAGCAGTGAACGGATCTATGGCTACACCTTC. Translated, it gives CASSERIYGYTF.

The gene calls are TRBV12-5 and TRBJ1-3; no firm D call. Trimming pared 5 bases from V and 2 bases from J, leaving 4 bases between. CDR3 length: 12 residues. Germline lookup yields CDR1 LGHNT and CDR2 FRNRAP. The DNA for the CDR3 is TGTGCTAGTGGTCCTCCTGGAAACACCATATATTTT. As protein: CASGPPGNTIYF.

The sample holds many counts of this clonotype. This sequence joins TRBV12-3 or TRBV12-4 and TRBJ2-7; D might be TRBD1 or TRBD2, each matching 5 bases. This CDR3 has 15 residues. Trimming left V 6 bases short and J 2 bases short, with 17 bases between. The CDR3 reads CASSPSGRYPYEQYF. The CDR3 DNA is TGTGCCAGCAGCCCCTCGGGACGGTACCCCTACGAGCAGTACTTC.

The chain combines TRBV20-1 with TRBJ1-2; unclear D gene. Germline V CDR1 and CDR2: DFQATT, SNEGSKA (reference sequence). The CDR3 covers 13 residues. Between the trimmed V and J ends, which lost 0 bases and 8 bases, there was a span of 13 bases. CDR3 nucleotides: TGCAGTGCTAGAGATCCCCCTAATGGAGGCTACACCTTC. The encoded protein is CSARDPPNGGYTF.

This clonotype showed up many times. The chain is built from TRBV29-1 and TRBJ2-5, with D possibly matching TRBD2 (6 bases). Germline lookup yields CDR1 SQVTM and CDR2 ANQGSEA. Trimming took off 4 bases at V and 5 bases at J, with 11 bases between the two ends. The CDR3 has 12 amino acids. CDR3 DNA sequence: TGCAGCGTTGCCCGGGAGTGGGAGACCCAGTACTTC. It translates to CSVAREWETQYF.

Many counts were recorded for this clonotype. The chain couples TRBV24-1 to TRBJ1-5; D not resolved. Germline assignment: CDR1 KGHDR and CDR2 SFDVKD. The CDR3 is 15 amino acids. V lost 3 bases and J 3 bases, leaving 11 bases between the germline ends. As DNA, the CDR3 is TGTGCCACCAGTGATCCTGGGGTACCCAATCAGCCCCAGCATTTT. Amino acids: CATSDPGVPNQPQHF.

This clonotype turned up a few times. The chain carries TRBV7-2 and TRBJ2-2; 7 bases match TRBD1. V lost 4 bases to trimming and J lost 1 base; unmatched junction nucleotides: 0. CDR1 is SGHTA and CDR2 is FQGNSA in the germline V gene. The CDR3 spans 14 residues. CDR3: CASSWTGNTGELFF. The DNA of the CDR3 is TGTGCCAGCAGCTGGACAGGGAACACCGGGGAGCTGTTTTTT.

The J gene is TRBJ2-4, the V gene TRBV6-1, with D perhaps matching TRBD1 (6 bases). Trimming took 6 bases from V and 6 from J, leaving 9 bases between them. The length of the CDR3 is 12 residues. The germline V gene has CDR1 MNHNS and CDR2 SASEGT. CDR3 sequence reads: CASRIRGNIQYF. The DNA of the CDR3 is TGTGCCAGCAGGATCAGGGGAAACATTCAGTACTTC.

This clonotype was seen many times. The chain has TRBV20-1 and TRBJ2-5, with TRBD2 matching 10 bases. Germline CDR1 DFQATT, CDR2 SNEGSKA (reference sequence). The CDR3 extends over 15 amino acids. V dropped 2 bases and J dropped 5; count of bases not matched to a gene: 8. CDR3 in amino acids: CSARNALAGDETQYF. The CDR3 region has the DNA TGCAGTGCTAGAAATGCTCTAGCGGGAGATGAGACCCAGTACTTC.

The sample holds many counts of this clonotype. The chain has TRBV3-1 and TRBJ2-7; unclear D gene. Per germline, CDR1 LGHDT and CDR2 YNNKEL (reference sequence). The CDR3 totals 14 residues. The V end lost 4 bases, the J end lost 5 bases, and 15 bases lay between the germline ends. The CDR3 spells CASSLLWGPHEQYF. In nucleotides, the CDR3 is TGTGCCAGCAGCCTCCTGTGGGGTCCTCACGAGCAGTACTTC.

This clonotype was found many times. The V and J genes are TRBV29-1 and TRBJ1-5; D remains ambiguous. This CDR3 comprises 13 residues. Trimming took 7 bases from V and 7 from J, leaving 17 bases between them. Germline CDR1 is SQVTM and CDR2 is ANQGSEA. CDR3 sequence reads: CSGSQALGQPQHF. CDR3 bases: TGCAGCGGGTCCCAGGCTTTAGGCCAGCCCCAGCATTTT.

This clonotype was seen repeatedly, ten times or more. Here the CDR3 reads CSAGGPLKETQYF. The CDR3 region has the DNA TGCAGCGCGGGGGGGCCTCTCAAAGAGACCCAGTACTTC. The rearrangement links TRBV20-1 to TRBJ2-5, with 9 bases lining up with TRBD2. CDR1 is DFQATT and CDR2 is SNEGSKA in the germline V gene (reference sequence). There are 13 residues in the CDR3.

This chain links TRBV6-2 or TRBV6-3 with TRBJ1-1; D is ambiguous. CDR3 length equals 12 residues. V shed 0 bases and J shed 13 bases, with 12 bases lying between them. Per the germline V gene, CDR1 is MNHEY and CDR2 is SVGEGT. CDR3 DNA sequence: TGTGCCAGCAGTTACTCTCGGGGAAACGGTTTCTTT. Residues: CASSYSRGNGFF.

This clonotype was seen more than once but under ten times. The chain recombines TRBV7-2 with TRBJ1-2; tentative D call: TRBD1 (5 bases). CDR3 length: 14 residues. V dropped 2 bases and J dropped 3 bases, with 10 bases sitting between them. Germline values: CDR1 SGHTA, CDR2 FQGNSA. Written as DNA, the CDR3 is TGTGCCAGCAGCTTACAGGGTTTTGACTATGGCTACACCTTC. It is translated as CASSLQGFDYGYTF.

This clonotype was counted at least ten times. This CDR3 is CASSYSNSRGVRYTF. The CDR3 nucleotides are TGTGCCAGCAGTTACTCCAATTCTAGGGGCGTACGCTACACCTTC. This chain uses TRBV6-5 with TRBJ1-2; D perhaps matches TRBD1 (5 bases). CDR3 length: 15 residues. Germline V CDR1 and CDR2: MNHEY, SVGAGI. V lost 0 bases, J lost 9 bases, and 17 bases lay in between.